This T cell receptor beta chain appears in the sequencing data of a study of blood T cell repertoires in COVID-19. At the level of the study: Specimens from acute and convalescent COVID-19 originated in the United States, Italy and Spain.

This clone appeared a few times. Per the study methods: Reference gene primer amplification in the assay estimated nucleated cell counts. Here immunoSEQ multiplex PCR was the method, and the copy in TCRdb shows in-frame clones only, minus some. The DNA was the basis for D and trimming; V, J and clone size are from that table. This table holds under 250,000 clones, around 80% found once. The CDR3 covers 16 residues. CDR1 and CDR2 from the germline V gene are SGHVS and FNYEAQ. Trimming removed 5 bases from V and 7 bases from J; junction bases left unmatched: 14. V and J are TRBV7-6 and TRBJ2-7; 10 bases agree with TRBD2. This TCR came from a middle-aged woman with acute or convalescent COVID-19. Sequences were obtained from peripheral blood. The CDR3 region is CASSPLGLAGVREQYF. The CDR3 nucleotides are TGTGCCAGCAGCCCCCTGGGGCTAGCGGGGGTTCGAGAGCAGTACTTC.